One T cell receptor (beta chain) is described in this entry. Sequencing was performed with immunoSEQ multiplex PCR; in TCRdb, only in-frame clones are kept and a portion is missing. The sample yields 140,000 to 150,000 clones, approximately 84% seen once. The record originates from a study of blood T cell repertoires in COVID-19. Overall study context: Sources were T cells, B-cell-depleted T cells, or PBMCs; the material itself was cDNA or gDNA.

The CDR3 covers 16 residues. CDR1 and CDR2 (germline): SGHRS, YFSETQ. V was trimmed by 4 bases and J by 4 bases, leaving 18 bases between them. The sequenced sample was peripheral blood. The clonotype originates from a human donor in a cohort sampled during active COVID-19. V usage is TRBV5-1 and J usage is TRBJ2-1; tentatively, D is TRBD2 (6 bases). The CDR3 loop reads CASSPLAQMKYNEQFF. In nucleotides, the CDR3 is TGCGCCAGCAGCCCACTAGCCCAAATGAAGTACAATGAGCAGTTCTTC.